These 11 T cell receptor beta chains were all obtained from the same sample, sequenced in a study of OX40 agonist ivuxolimab in advanced cancers. Method: immunoSEQ multiplex PCR; TCRdb's copy keeps in-frame clones and lacks some. This table holds over 95,000 clones, around 96% found once. The specimen was CD4+ or CD8+ T cells sorted from blood, collected in a trial of the OX40 agonist ivuxolimab. The receptor source for this set is an adult with an advanced solid tumor such as melanoma, head and neck, liver or kidney cancer.

The rearrangement uses TRBV29-1 and TRBJ2-1, with D possibly called TRBD1 or TRBD2 (5 bases each). This CDR3 spans 14 amino acids. Per germline, CDR1 SQVTM and CDR2 ANQGSEA. V shed 5 bases and J shed 5 bases, with 16 bases lying between them. CDR3 in amino acids: CSVPGTWADNEQFF. In DNA, the CDR3 is TGCAGCGTTCCCGGGACGTGGGCGGACAATGAGCAGTTCTTC.

The chain employs TRBV4-3 and TRBJ1-1, with D uncertain. Per the germline V gene, CDR1 is LGHNA and CDR2 is YSLEER. Trimming took off 0 bases at V and 2 bases at J, with 10 bases between the two ends. The CDR3 consists of 15 residues. The CDR3 nucleotides read TGCGCCAGCAGCCAAGATCTGTGGGGTAACACTGAAGCTTTCTTT. Residues: CASSQDLWGNTEAFF.

This clone was observed a single time. The rearrangement links TRBV7-9 to TRBJ1-1; TRBD1 agrees at 8 bases. The germline gives CDR1 SEHNR, CDR2 FQNEAQ (reference sequence). V shed 5 bases, J shed 1 base, and the junction held 9 bases outside the gene matches. This CDR3 has 16 residues. CDR3: CASSLIGQGGNTEAFF. In DNA form, the CDR3 reads TGTGCCAGCAGCCTGATAGGACAGGGCGGGAACACTGAAGCTTTCTTT. Full variable domain (remainder filled in from reference TRBV7-9 and TRBJ1-1): DTGVSQNPRHKITKRGQNVTFRCDPISEHNRLYWYRQTLGQGPEFLTYFQNEAQLEKSRLLSDRFSAERPKGSFSTLEIQRTEQGDSAMYLCASSLIGQGGNTEAFFGQGTRLTVV.

The V and J genes are TRBV2 and TRBJ2-7; D call uncertain. CDR1 is SNHLY, CDR2 FYNNEI, per germline. V lost 1 base, J lost 3 bases, and 10 bases lay in between. This CDR3 region has 14 residues. The CDR3 DNA is TGTGCCAGCAGTGAAGTTGGCAGCAACTACGAGCAGTACTTC. It is translated as CASSEVGSNYEQYF.

The chain combines TRBV15 with TRBJ2-2; 8 nucleotides agree with TRBD1. The ends lost 5 bases at V and 2 bases at J; junction bases unmatched: 13. This CDR3 contains 18 residues. CDR1 and CDR2 (germline): LNHNV, YYDKDF (reference sequence). The CDR3 loop is CATSSRQGPLLNTGELFF. Written as DNA, the CDR3 is TGTGCCACCAGCTCCAGACAGGGGCCGCTTCTAAACACCGGGGAGCTGTTTTTT. Complete variable domain (other parts from reference TRBV15 and TRBJ2-2): DAMVIQNPRYQVTQFGKPVTLSCSQTLNHNVMYWYQQKSSQAPKLLFHYYDKDFNNEADTPDNFQSRRPNTSFCFLDIRSPGLGDTAMYLCATSSRQGPLLNTGELFFGEGSRLTVL.

The J gene is TRBJ2-3, the V gene TRBV27; weak D call: TRBD1 (5 bases). V lost 5 bases to trimming and J lost 3 bases, with 15 bases between them. Germline values: CDR1 MNHEY, CDR2 SMNVEV (reference sequence). This CDR3 comprises 15 residues. The CDR3 loop reads CASSALLGATDTQYF. For the CDR3, the DNA is TGTGCCAGCAGTGCCCTCCTTGGGGCTACAGATACGCAGTATTTT.

The chain carries TRBV7-2 and TRBJ2-7, with a possible D match to TRBD1 (6 bases). Deletions cut 4 bases from V and 2 bases from J, with 9 bases between. This CDR3 comprises 13 residues. Looked up from germline, CDR1 is SGHTA and CDR2 is FQGNSA. Written as DNA, the CDR3 is TGTGCCAGCAGCTCCGCAGGGGCCTACGAGCAGTACTTC. Protein: CASSSAGAYEQYF.

This clone was detected a few times. This same CDR3 is encoded by further DNA sequences in the sample. The J gene is TRBJ1-2, the V gene TRBV9, with a possible D match to TRBD1 (5 bases). Germline loops: CDR1 SGDLS, CDR2 YYNGEE. The CDR3 has 13 amino acids. Trimming pared 0 bases from V and 3 bases from J, leaving 6 bases between. This chain's CDR3 is CASSVGGDYGYTF. CDR3 sequence (DNA): TGTGCCAGCAGCGTAGGAGGGGACTATGGCTACACCTTC.

This chain connects TRBV6-5 to TRBJ2-7; 9 bases are a match to TRBD2. The CDR3 spans 15 residues. V lost 0 bases, J lost 5 bases, and 5 bases stayed unmatched. Germline CDR1 and CDR2: MNHEY and SVGAGI. In DNA, the CDR3 is TGTGCCAGCAGTTACTCGATTAGCGGGAGCCACGAGCAGTACTTC. Translating gives CASSYSISGSHEQYF.

V usage is TRBV5-1 and J usage is TRBJ2-5, with D possibly matching TRBD1 (5 bases). The V end was cut by 4 bases, the J end by 5 bases, with 18 bases between. This CDR3 comprises 15 residues. The germline V gene encodes CDR1 SGHRS and CDR2 YFSETQ. CDR3 residues: CASSITGPLSETQYF. Written as DNA, the CDR3 is TGCGCCAGCAGCATAACAGGTCCTCTTTCGGAGACCCAGTACTTC.

The V gene is TRBV28, the J gene TRBJ1-1; D not resolved. CDR1 is MDHEN, CDR2 SYDVKM, per germline. This CDR3 has 11 amino acids. V lost 2 bases and J lost 7, with 5 bases in between. CDR3 residues: CASSLGVEAFF. The CDR3 nucleotides read TGTGCCAGCAGTTTAGGGGTTGAAGCTTTCTTT.